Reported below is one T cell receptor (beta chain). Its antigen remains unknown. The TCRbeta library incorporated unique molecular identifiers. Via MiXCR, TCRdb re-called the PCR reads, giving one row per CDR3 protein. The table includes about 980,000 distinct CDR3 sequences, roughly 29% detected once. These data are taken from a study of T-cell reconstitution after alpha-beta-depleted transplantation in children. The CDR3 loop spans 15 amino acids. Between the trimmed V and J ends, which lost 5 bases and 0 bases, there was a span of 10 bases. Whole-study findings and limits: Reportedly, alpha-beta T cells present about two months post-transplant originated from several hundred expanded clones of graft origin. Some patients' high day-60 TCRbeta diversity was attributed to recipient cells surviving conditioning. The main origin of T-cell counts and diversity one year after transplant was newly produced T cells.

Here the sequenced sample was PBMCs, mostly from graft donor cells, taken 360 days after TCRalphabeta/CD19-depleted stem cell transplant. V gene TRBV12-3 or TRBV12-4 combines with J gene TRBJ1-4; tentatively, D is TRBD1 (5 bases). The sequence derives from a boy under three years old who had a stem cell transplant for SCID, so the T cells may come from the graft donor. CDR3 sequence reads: CASSPSGTTNEKLFF. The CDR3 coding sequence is TGTGCCAGCAGTCCCTCAGGGACAACTAATGAAAAACTGTTTTTT.